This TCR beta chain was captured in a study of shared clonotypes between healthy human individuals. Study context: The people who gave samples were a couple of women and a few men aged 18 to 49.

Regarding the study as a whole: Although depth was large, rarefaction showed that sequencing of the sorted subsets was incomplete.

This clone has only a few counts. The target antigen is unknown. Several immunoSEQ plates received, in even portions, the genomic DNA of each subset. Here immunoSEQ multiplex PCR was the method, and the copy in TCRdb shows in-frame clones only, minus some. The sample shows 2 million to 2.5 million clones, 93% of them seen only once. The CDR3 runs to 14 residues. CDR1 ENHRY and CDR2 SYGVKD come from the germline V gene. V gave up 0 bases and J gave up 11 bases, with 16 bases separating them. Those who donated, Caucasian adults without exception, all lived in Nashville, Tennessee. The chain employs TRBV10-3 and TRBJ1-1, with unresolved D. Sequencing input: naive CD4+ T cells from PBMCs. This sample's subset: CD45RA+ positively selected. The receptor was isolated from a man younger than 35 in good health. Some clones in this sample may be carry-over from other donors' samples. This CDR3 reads CAISESTGLGRAFF. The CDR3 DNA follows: TGTGCCATCAGTGAGTCTACCGGGTTGGGTAGGGCTTTCTTT.